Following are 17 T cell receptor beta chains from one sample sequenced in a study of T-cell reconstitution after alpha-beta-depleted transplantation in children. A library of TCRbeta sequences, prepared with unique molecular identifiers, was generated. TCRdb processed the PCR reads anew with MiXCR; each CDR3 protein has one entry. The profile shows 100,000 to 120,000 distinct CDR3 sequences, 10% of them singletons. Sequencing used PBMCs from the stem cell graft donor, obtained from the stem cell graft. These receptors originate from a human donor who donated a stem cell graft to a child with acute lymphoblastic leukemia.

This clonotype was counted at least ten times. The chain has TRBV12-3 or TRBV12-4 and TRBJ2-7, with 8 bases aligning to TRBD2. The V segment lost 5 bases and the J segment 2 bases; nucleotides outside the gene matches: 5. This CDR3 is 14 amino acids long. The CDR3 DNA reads TGTGCCAGCAGTAGCGGGAGATATACCTACGAGCAGTACTTC. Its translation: CASSSGRYTYEQYF.

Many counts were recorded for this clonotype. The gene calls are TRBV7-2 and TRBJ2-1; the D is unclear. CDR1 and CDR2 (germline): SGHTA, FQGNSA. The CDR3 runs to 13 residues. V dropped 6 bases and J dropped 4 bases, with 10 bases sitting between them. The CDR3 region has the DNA TGTGCCAGCAGAGGAGTAGGGTACAATGAGCAGTTCTTC. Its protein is CASRGVGYNEQFF.

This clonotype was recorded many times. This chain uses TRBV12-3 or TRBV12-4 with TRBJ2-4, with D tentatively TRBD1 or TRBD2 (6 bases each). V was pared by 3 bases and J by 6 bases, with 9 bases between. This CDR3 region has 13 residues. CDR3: CASSLKGGNIQYF. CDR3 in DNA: TGTGCCAGCAGTTTGAAGGGGGGAAACATTCAGTACTTC.

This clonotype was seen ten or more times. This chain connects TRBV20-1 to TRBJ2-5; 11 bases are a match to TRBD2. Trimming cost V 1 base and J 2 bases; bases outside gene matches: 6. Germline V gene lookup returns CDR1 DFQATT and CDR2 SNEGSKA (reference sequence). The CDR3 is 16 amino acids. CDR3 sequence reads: CSARARLAGRQETQYF. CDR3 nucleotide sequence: TGCAGTGCTAGAGCCAGACTAGCGGGGCGGCAAGAGACCCAGTACTTC.

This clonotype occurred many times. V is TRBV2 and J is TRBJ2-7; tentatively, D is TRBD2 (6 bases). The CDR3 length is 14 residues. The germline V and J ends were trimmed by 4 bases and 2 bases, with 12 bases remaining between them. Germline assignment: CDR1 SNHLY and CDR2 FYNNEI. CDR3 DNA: TGTGCCAGCAGTGGGGAGGTACTAACCTACGAGCAGTACTTC. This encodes CASSGEVLTYEQYF.

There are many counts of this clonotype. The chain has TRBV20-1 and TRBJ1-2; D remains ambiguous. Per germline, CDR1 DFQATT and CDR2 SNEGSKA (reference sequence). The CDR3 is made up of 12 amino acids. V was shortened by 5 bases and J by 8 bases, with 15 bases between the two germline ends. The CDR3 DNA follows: TGCAGTGCTCTCCCTCCCTCAAAAGGCTACACCTTC. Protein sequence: CSALPPSKGYTF.

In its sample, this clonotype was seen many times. CDR3 DNA: TGTGCCACCAGTGCCGGGACTAGCGTCAATGAGCAGTTCTTC. Protein sequence: CATSAGTSVNEQFF. The chain employs TRBV15 and TRBJ2-1; 10 nucleotides agree with TRBD2. The CDR3 sequence is 14 residues long. Losses at the gene ends were 6 bases for V and 6 bases for J; bases not matched to a gene: 5. The V gene's germline CDR1 is LNHNV and CDR2 YYDKDF (reference sequence). The full variable domain, rest sourced from reference TRBV15 and TRBJ2-1, is DAMVIQNPRYQVTQFGKPVTLSCSQTLNHNVMYWYQQKSSQAPKLLFHYYDKDFNNEADTPDNFQSRRPNTSFCFLDIRSPGLGDTAMYLCATSAGTSVNEQFFGPGTRLTVL.

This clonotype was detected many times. The CDR3 nucleotides read TGTGCCTGGAGTGTAGGGTCGGGGCTTAGCACAGATACGCAGTATTTT. Protein sequence: CAWSVGSGLSTDTQYF. V and J are TRBV30 and TRBJ2-3, with D perhaps matching TRBD1 or TRBD2 (5 bases each). The CDR3 contains 16 residues. CDR1 and CDR2 (germline): GTSNPN, SVGIG (reference sequence). Trimming pared 0 bases from V and 0 bases from J, leaving 13 bases between.

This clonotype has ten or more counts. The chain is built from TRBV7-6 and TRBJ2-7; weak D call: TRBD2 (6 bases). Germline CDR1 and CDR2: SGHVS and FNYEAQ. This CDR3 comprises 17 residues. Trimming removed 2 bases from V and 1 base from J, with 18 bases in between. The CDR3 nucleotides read TGTGCCAGCAGCTTACATGGGCCGGGAGTTGTTTCCTACGAGCAGTACTTC. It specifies CASSLHGPGVVSYEQYF.

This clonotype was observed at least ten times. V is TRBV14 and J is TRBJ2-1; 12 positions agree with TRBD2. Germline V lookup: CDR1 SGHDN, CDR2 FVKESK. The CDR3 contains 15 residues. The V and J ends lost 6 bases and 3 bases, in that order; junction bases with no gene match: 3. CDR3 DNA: TGTGCCAGCAGTCTAGCGGGGGGGATCTACAATGAGCAGTTCTTC. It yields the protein CASSLAGGIYNEQFF.

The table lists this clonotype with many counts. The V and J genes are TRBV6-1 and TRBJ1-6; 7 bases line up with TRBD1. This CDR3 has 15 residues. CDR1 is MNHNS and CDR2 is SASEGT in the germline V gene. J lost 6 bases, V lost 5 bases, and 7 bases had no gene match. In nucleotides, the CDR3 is TGTGCCAGCAGTACGACGACAGGGAGTAATTCACCCCTCCACTTT. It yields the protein CASSTTTGSNSPLHF.

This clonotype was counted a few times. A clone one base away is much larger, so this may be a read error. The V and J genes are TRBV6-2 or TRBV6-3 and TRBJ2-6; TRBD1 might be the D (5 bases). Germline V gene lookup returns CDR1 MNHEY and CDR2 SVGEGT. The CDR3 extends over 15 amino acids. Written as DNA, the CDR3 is TGTGCCAGCAGCCCCGTTTCCTCTGGGGCCAACGGCCTGACTTTC. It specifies CASSPVSSGANGLTF.

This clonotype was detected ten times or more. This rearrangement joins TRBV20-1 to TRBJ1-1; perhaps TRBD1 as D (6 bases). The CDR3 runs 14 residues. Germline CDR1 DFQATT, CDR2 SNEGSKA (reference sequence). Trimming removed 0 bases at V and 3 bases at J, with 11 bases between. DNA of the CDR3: TGCAGTGCTAGAGATCAGGGGTCGGACACTGAAGCTTTCTTT. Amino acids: CSARDQGSDTEAFF.

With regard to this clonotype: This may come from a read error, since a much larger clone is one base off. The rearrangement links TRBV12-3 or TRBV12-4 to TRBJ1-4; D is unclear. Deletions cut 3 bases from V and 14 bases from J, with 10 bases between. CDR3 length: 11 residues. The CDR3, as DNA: TGTGCCAGCAGTTTGGGCAGCGACCTGTTTTTT. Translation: CASSLGSDLFF.

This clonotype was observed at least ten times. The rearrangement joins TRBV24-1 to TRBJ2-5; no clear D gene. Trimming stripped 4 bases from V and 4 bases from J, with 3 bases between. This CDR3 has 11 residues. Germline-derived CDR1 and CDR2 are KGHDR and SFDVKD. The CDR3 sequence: CATSEAETQYF. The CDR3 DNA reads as TGTGCCACCAGTGAAGCAGAGACCCAGTACTTC.

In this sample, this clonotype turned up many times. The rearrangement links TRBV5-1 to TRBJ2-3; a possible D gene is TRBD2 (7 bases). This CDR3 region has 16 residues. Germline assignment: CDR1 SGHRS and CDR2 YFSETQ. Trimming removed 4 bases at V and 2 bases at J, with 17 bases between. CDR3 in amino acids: CASSTEGGPNTDTQYF. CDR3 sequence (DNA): TGCGCCAGCAGCACTGAGGGGGGGCCGAACACAGATACGCAGTATTTT.

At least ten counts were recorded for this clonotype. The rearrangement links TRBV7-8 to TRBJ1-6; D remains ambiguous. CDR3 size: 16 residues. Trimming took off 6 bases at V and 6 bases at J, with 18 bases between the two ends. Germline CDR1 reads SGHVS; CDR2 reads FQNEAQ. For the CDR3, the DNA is TGTGCCAGCAGTGGGGTTTTAGAACTGCGTAATTCACCCCTCCACTTT. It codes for CASSGVLELRNSPLHF.